A selection of T cell receptor beta chains follows, all from one sample in a study of cytomegalovirus exposure and HLA in healthy donors. Sequenced by immunoSEQ multiplex PCR; TCRdb stores in-frame clones only, minus some. The data show 85,000 to 100,000 clones, around three quarters seen once. Source material: PBMCs. The receptors here all came from a male donor in good health and CMV-seropositive. The CDR3 runs from the conserved cysteine through the conserved F or W. D genes are given only for firm matches. Clone size, where shown, is once, few, many, or a class for clones that have expanded.

j_call,d_call,v_call,clone_size,cdr3_nt,cdr3_aa
TRBJ2-2,-,TRBV4-1,once,TGCGCCAGCAGCCGACATCCTAAGATTGGACAGCCCACCGGGGAGCTGTTTTTT,CASSRHPKIGQPTGELFF
TRBJ1-5,-,TRBV30,-,TGTGCCTGGAGTTGGGCCATCGGGGGCAATCAGCCCCAGCATTTT,CAWSWAIGGNQPQHF
TRBJ2-3,-,TRBV2,-,TGTGCCAGCAGCGTACAAGGGGTGGATACGCAGTATTTT,CASSVQGVDTQYF
TRBJ1-2,-,TRBV14,-,TGTGCCAGCAGCTTCCAGCGTAGGCAGGGTATAGATGGCTACACCTTC,CASSFQRRQGIDGYTF
TRBJ2-5,-,TRBV30,once,TGTGCCTGGAGGGACCCGGGGGGCTTAGAGACCCAGTACTTC,CAWRDPGGLETQYF
TRBJ2-7,TRBD1,TRBV5-1,-,TGCGCCAGCAGCCCGTGGGGGACAGGGGGCGACGAGCAGTACTTC,CASSPWGTGGDEQYF
TRBJ2-7,-,TRBV5-1,-,TGCGCCAGCACCCTGTGGCCTGAGGGCGAGCAGTACTTC,CASTLWPEGEQYF
TRBJ2-1,TRBD2,TRBV5-4,-,TGTGCCAGCAGCGGCTTAGCGGGGGGCTCCTACAATGAGCAGTTCTTC,CASSGLAGGSYNEQFF
TRBJ2-7,-,TRBV15,-,TGTGCCACCAGCAGAGATCAGGGGCACTACGAGCAGTACTTC,CATSRDQGHYEQYF
TRBJ1-2,TRBD1,TRBV6-5,-,TGTGCCAGCAGCCCTCCGAGACAGGGACAAAAAGGCTACACCTTC,CASSPPRQGQKGYTF
TRBJ1-6,-,TRBV6-1,-,TGTGCCAGCAGTCCCGGAGTATTGGGTTCACCCCTCCACTTT,CASSPGVLGSPLHF
TRBJ1-4,TRBD1,TRBV7-6,-,TGTGCCAGCAGCCCAAGAGGGGGCGTCACTAATGAAAAACTGTTTTTT,CASSPRGGVTNEKLFF
TRBJ2-7,TRBD1,TRBV7-2,once,TGTGCCAGCAGCTCCCGACAGGGGGCCTACGAGCAGTACTTC,CASSSRQGAYEQYF
TRBJ1-5,TRBD1,TRBV7-2,-,TGTGCCAGCAGCCGAGACAGGGATCAGCCCCAGCATTTT,CASSRDRDQPQHF
TRBJ2-3,TRBD1,TRBV5-6,-,TGTGCCAGCAGCCCGCAGGGGGCTGGCGATACGCAGTATTTT,CASSPQGAGDTQYF
TRBJ1-2,TRBD1,TRBV5-8,-,TGTGCCAGCAGCTCTACGACAGGGTATGGCTACACCTTC,CASSSTTGYGYTF
TRBJ1-6,TRBD1,TRBV5-1,-,TGCGCCAGCAGCTTGGGTTATGGGACAGGGGGGTCCTATAATTCACCCCTCCACTTT,CASSLGYGTGGSYNSPLHF
TRBJ1-1,-,TRBV5-1,few,TGCGCCAGCAGCTTGGCCGAAAAGAGCACTGAAGCTTTCTTT,CASSLAEKSTEAFF
TRBJ1-5,-,TRBV30,once,TGTGCCTGGAGTGTATCCTCCAGAAACAATCAGCCCCAGCATTTT,CAWSVSSRNNQPQHF
TRBJ1-2,-,TRBV25-1,-,TGTGCCAGCAGTGGGCCAGGGCTGTATGGCTACACCTTC,CASSGPGLYGYTF
TRBJ2-6,TRBD1,TRBV7-2,once,TGTGCCAGCAGCTTTCTTACAGGGGGCGGCAGGGCCAACGTCCTGACTTTC,CASSFLTGGGRANVLTF
TRBJ1-5,TRBD1,TRBV27,-,TGTGCCAGCAGTTTAGTAGGTGGGACAGGGATCGGACAGCCCCAGCATTTT,CASSLVGGTGIGQPQHF
TRBJ1-4,TRBD1,TRBV29-1,-,TGCAGCGCAGCGATAATCCGGGACAGGGGAGAAAAACTGTTTTTT,CSAAIIRDRGEKLFF
TRBJ1-1,-,TRBV12-5,-,TGTGCTAGCGAGAGGGGGGGGGACACTGAAGCTTTCTTT,CASERGGDTEAFF
TRBJ1-1,-,TRBV4-3,-,TGCGCCAGCAGCCGGCGCGGGCTTCTAGGAAAAGCTTTCTTT,CASSRRGLLGKAFF
TRBJ1-2,TRBD1,TRBV12-5,-,TGTGCTAGTGGTTTAGACGACAGGGACTATGGCTACACCTTC,CASGLDDRDYGYTF
TRBJ2-5,-,TRBV5-1,-,TGCGCCAGCAGCCTAATACCGGGGGAGTGGGAGACCCAGTACTTC,CASSLIPGEWETQYF
TRBJ1-1,-,TRBV4-3,-,TGCGCCAGCAGCCAAGCCCAGGGCACTGAAGCTTTCTTT,CASSQAQGTEAFF
TRBJ2-6,-,TRBV7-9,-,TGTGCCAGCAGCTCAGGGTTGAGTACCGGTCACTCTGGGGCCAACGTCCTGACTTTC,CASSSGLSTGHSGANVLTF
TRBJ1-3,-,TRBV7-9,-,TGTGCCAGCAGCTTAGATCTTTTGGGAAACACCATATATTTT,CASSLDLLGNTIYF
TRBJ1-6,-,TRBV5-6,-,TGTGCCAGCAGCTCCCTCGGCCGGGGGTATGGGAATTCACCCCTCCACTTT,CASSSLGRGYGNSPLHF
TRBJ2-3,TRBD1,TRBV27,-,TGTGCCAGCAGTCGTGAACAGGGGTCAGATACGCAGTATTTT,CASSREQGSDTQYF
TRBJ1-1,TRBD1,TRBV7-8,-,TGTGCCAGCAGCTTGCCAGGGGGGCGAACTGAAGCTTTCTTT,CASSLPGGRTEAFF
TRBJ1-1,-,TRBV28,-,TGTGCCAGCAAATACGGACAGAGGAACACTGAAGCTTTCTTT,CASKYGQRNTEAFF
TRBJ2-1,-,TRBV9,-,TGTGCCAGCAGCGCACAGGGCAATGAGCAGTTCTTC,CASSAQGNEQFF